This T cell receptor beta chain originates from a study of cytomegalovirus exposure and HLA in healthy donors. Study as a whole: From HLA-typed donors, an early data release held 70 million to 100 million unique TCRs. General study findings and limits: DRB1 showed the most TCR associations and HLA-C the fewest in a later analysis, as rates varied by HLA locus. Some V segments, TRBV6-2 and TRBV6-3 among them, were indistinguishable and were therefore excluded. Per a later analysis, roughly 17,000 TCR beta sequences showed association with HLA alleles at 0.05 false discovery rate.

PCR employed 60 Vbeta and 13 Jbeta primers. TCRdb's copy holds only in-frame clones and misses some; the assay was immunoSEQ multiplex PCR. The sample holds roughly 130,000 clones, less than 80% seen once. With 5 bases clipped from V and 8 bases from J, the junction kept 8 bases outside the gene matches. CDR3 length: 14 amino acids. Germline assignment: CDR1 MDHEN and CDR2 SYDVKM. This clone was picked up a small number of times. Its cognate antigen is unknown. The sequence was obtained from a man aged 35-49 years in good health and CMV-seropositive. Material: PBMCs. The gene calls are TRBV28 and TRBJ1-2; TRBD1 matches 10 bases. The CDR3: CASSRDRGYVGYTF. In DNA, the CDR3 is TGTGCCAGCAGTCGGGACAGGGGTTATGTAGGCTACACCTTC.